This T cell receptor beta chain was found in a study of T-cell memory formation after mild COVID-19. MiXCR, applied by TCRdb to the 5' RACE reads, yields one record per CDR3 protein. The sample has around 140,000 distinct CDR3 sequences, under 7% seen once. The V end lost 2 bases, the J end lost 4 bases, and 13 bases lay between the germline ends. CDR1 is SGHKS, CDR2 YYEKEE, per germline (reference sequence). The CDR3 contains 15 residues. What was sequenced was PBMCs or a T cell subset sorted from them (not recorded which). The TCR sequence derives from an adult woman who had mild COVID-19 (a few samples of this study predate the infection). Cell type and time point are not known. The chain joins TRBV5-5 to TRBJ2-1; D possibly corresponds to TRBD2 (6 bases). Here the CDR3 reads CASSFGAGHYNEQFF. CDR3 sequence (DNA): TGTGCCAGCAGCTTCGGCGCGGGGCATTACAATGAGCAGTTCTTC.